Listed below are T cell receptor beta chains from one sample, sequenced in a study of technical replicates of blood from several donors. The assay was immunoSEQ multiplex PCR, and TCRdb's table has in-frame clones only and misses some. The sample lists roughly 80,000 clones; 96% were seen once. Sequencing used T cells isolated from PBMCs. All receptors come from a human donor in good health. Each CDR3 is given with its conserved first and last residue. The D gene is left open where the match is weak.

j_call d_call v_call cdr3_aa cdr3_nt
TRBJ2-7 TRBD2 TRBV28 CASSTSGSGTYEQYF TGTGCCAGCAGTACTAGTGGGAGCGGGACCTACGAGCAGTACTTC
TRBJ1-2 NA TRBV30 CAWSVLEGGFGYGYTF TGTGCCTGGAGTGTACTTGAGGGAGGTTTTGGCTATGGCTACACCTTC
TRBJ2-2 NA TRBV5-1 CASLPGGLGGIGELFF TGCGCCAGCTTACCCGGGGGATTAGGAGGTATCGGGGAGCTGTTTTTT
TRBJ2-7 TRBD1 TRBV28 CASRISGTGKLHEQYF TGTGCCAGCAGAATATCCGGGACAGGGAAACTCCACGAGCAGTACTTC
TRBJ2-5 TRBD2 TRBV6-1 CASTERGEETQYF TGTGCCAGCACGGAGCGGGGCGAGGAGACCCAGTACTTC
TRBJ2-3 TRBD2 TRBV10-3 CATREVSGDTQYF TGTGCCACACGGGAGGTCTCGGGGGATACGCAGTATTTT
TRBJ1-5 NA TRBV25-1 CASGDSYNQPQHF TGTGCCAGCGGAGACAGTTACAATCAGCCCCAGCATTTT
TRBJ1-1 NA TRBV7-9 CASSSAESTEAFF TGTGCCAGCAGCTCAGCAGAGAGCACTGAAGCTTTCTTT
TRBJ2-4 NA TRBV21-1 CASSKKGRGEAKNIQYF TGTGCCAGCAGCAAAAAGGGCAGGGGTGAAGCCAAAAACATTCAGTACTTC
TRBJ2-2 NA TRBV6-1 CASSVIPGAGELFF TGTGCCAGCAGTGTCATTCCAGGGGCCGGGGAGCTGTTTTTT
TRBJ2-1 NA TRBV9 CASSLYNEQFF TGTGCCAGCAGCCTCTACAATGAGCAGTTCTTC
TRBJ2-5 NA TRBV13 CASSLGPGETQYF TGTGCCAGCAGCTTAGGGCCGGGGGAGACCCAGTACTTC
TRBJ1-1 TRBD1 TRBV5-1 CASSSQDRGYTEAFF TGCGCCAGCAGCTCGCAAGACAGGGGTTACACTGAAGCTTTCTTT
TRBJ2-7 NA TRBV9 CASSVGDGSSYEQYF TGTGCCAGCAGCGTAGGTGATGGGAGCTCCTACGAGCAGTACTTC
TRBJ2-5 NA TRBV2 CASTRGLRETQYF TGTGCCAGCACTAGGGGACTCCGAGAGACCCAGTACTTC
TRBJ2-5 TRBD2 TRBV6-5 CASSYAGTSGKETQYF TGTGCCAGCAGTTACGCCGGGACTAGCGGTAAAGAGACCCAGTACTTC
TRBJ1-4 NA TRBV9 CASSLDSLASNEKLFF TGTGCCAGCAGCCTGGACAGCCTCGCGTCTAATGAAAAACTGTTTTTT
TRBJ1-5 TRBD1 TRBV28 CASSYWTGRDQPQHF TGTGCCAGCAGTTACTGGACAGGGAGGGATCAGCCCCAGCATTTT
TRBJ1-3 NA TRBV19 CASPGDTIYF TGTGCCAGTCCCGGGGACACCATATATTTT
TRBJ2-3 NA TRBV7-3 CASSRGQSADTQYF TGTGCCAGCAGCCGAGGACAGTCCGCAGATACGCAGTATTTT
TRBJ2-1 NA TRBV7-2 CASSSLTGHYNEQFF TGTGCCAGCAGCTCCCTGACAGGTCACTACAATGAGCAGTTCTTC
TRBJ2-6 NA TRBV27 CASSLTGAGANVLTF TGTGCCAGCAGTTTAACGGGGGCTGGGGCCAACGTCCTGACTTTC
TRBJ2-7 TRBD2 TRBV30 CAWSVWGRALYEQYF TGTGCCTGGAGTGTTTGGGGGAGGGCCCTGTACGAGCAGTACTTC